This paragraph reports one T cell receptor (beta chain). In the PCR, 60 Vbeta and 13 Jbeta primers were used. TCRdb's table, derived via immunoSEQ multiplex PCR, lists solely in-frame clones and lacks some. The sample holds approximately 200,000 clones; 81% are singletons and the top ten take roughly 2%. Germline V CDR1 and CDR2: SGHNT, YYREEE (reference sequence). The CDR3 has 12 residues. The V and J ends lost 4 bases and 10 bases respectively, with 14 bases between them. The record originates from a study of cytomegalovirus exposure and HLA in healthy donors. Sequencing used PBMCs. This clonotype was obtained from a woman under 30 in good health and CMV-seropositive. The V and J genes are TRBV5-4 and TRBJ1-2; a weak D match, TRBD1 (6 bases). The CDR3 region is CASSLDRWDYTF. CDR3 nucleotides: TGTGCCAGCAGCCTAGACAGGTGGGACTACACCTTC.